These T cell receptor beta chains were read from a single sample in a study of shared clonotypes between healthy human individuals. Some clones are missing from TCRdb's copy, which holds only in-frame ones; the method was immunoSEQ multiplex PCR. The table includes fewer than 400,000 clones, around two thirds detected once. The sequencing sample was made of memory CD4+ T cells sorted from blood. These receptors all stem from a man aged 30 to 39 in good health. Each CDR3 is given with its conserved first and last residue. The order of the fields is D gene, J gene, CDR3 length, V gene, clone size, CDR3 DNA, CDR3 protein. D genes are given only for firm matches. Not all rows give a size; the values are once, few, many and, for expanded clones, a class.

D gene: NA
J gene: TRBJ2-3
CDR3 length: 12
V gene: TRBV2
clone size: NA
CDR3 DNA: TGTGCCAGCAGTGAAAACCCAGATACGCAGTATTTT
CDR3 protein: CASSENPDTQYF

D gene: NA
J gene: TRBJ1-1
CDR3 length: 15
V gene: TRBV5-4
clone size: NA
CDR3 DNA: TGTGCCAGCCATCAGGCCTTCCTGGGGAACACTGAAGCTTTCTTT
CDR3 protein: CASHQAFLGNTEAFF

D gene: NA
J gene: TRBJ2-7
CDR3 length: 13
V gene: TRBV5-6
clone size: NA
CDR3 DNA: TGTGCCAGCAGCTTGGGACAGATCTACGAGCAGTACTTC
CDR3 protein: CASSLGQIYEQYF

D gene: NA
J gene: TRBJ2-7
CDR3 length: 14
V gene: TRBV7-2
clone size: NA
CDR3 DNA: TGTGCCAGCAGTTCTGGGGCCGCGGCCTACGAGCAGTACTTC
CDR3 protein: CASSSGAAAYEQYF

D gene: NA
J gene: TRBJ2-7
CDR3 length: 15
V gene: TRBV6-5
clone size: once
CDR3 DNA: TGTGCCAGCAGTTTTCGACCGGAGCCCTCCTACGAGCAGTACTTC
CDR3 protein: CASSFRPEPSYEQYF

D gene: NA
J gene: TRBJ2-3
CDR3 length: 15
V gene: TRBV19
clone size: NA
CDR3 DNA: TGTGCCAGTAGTAAGTTGAGACAGGTCACAGATACGCAGTATTTT
CDR3 protein: CASSKLRQVTDTQYF

D gene: NA
J gene: TRBJ2-1
CDR3 length: 17
V gene: TRBV11-2
clone size: few
CDR3 DNA: TGTGCCAGCACCCTAAAGCGACGGTGGGAGAATTACAATGAGCAGTTCTTC
CDR3 protein: CASTLKRRWENYNEQFF

D gene: NA
J gene: TRBJ2-6
CDR3 length: 17
V gene: TRBV7-2
clone size: once
CDR3 DNA: TGTGCCAGCAGCTCCGGGATAACTAGCTCTGGGGCCAACGTCCTGACTTTC
CDR3 protein: CASSSGITSSGANVLTF

D gene: NA
J gene: TRBJ2-5
CDR3 length: 13
V gene: TRBV5-4
clone size: NA
CDR3 DNA: TGTGCCAGCAGCCCGGGACAAGAAGAGACCCAGTACTTC
CDR3 protein: CASSPGQEETQYF

D gene: NA
J gene: TRBJ1-6
CDR3 length: 12
V gene: TRBV6-5
clone size: few
CDR3 DNA: TGTGCCAGCAAGTCCTATAATTCACCCCTCCACTTT
CDR3 protein: CASKSYNSPLHF

D gene: NA
J gene: TRBJ1-5
CDR3 length: 12
V gene: TRBV15
clone size: once
CDR3 DNA: TGTGCCACCAGGAGGGGGTCTCAGCCCCAGCATTTT
CDR3 protein: CATRRGSQPQHF

D gene: NA
J gene: TRBJ2-5
CDR3 length: 12
V gene: TRBV28
clone size: once
CDR3 DNA: TGTGCCAGCACCCCAGGGGCAGAGACCCAGTACTTC
CDR3 protein: CASTPGAETQYF

D gene: NA
J gene: TRBJ2-3
CDR3 length: 14
V gene: TRBV2
clone size: NA
CDR3 DNA: TGTGCCAGCAGGGGACACCAGAGAGGAGATACGCAGTATTTT
CDR3 protein: CASRGHQRGDTQYF

D gene: TRBD2
J gene: TRBJ2-2
CDR3 length: 17
V gene: TRBV9
clone size: NA
CDR3 DNA: TGTGCCAGCAGCGTATTAGCGGGAGGACCTAACACCGGGGAGCTGTTTTTT
CDR3 protein: CASSVLAGGPNTGELFF

D gene: TRBD1
J gene: TRBJ2-1
CDR3 length: 14
V gene: TRBV5-6
clone size: NA
CDR3 DNA: TGTGCCAGCAGCTTGTGGGACAGGGTCAATGAGCAGTTCTTC
CDR3 protein: CASSLWDRVNEQFF

D gene: TRBD2
J gene: TRBJ2-1
CDR3 length: 15
V gene: TRBV9
clone size: NA
CDR3 DNA: TGTGCCAGCAGCGAGGGACTAGCCTCCTACAATGAGCAGTTCTTC
CDR3 protein: CASSEGLASYNEQFF

D gene: NA
J gene: TRBJ1-5
CDR3 length: 17
V gene: TRBV28
clone size: once
CDR3 DNA: TGTGCCAGCAGTTCGCGCCGCGGGGCCAGGGACCGTCAGCCCCAGCATTTT
CDR3 protein: CASSSRRGARDRQPQHF

D gene: TRBD2
J gene: TRBJ2-3
CDR3 length: 15
V gene: TRBV7-6
clone size: NA
CDR3 DNA: TGTGCCAGCAGTTCGACTAGCGGGACCACAGATACGCAGTATTTT
CDR3 protein: CASSSTSGTTDTQYF

D gene: NA
J gene: TRBJ2-3
CDR3 length: 15
V gene: TRBV5-1
clone size: NA
CDR3 DNA: TGCGCCAGCAGCTTGGTTGGGCAGGGCACAGATACGCAGTATTTT
CDR3 protein: CASSLVGQGTDTQYF

D gene: TRBD2
J gene: TRBJ2-1
CDR3 length: 14
V gene: TRBV14
clone size: NA
CDR3 DNA: TGTGCCAGCCGGGGACTAGCGGACTACAATGAGCAGTTCTTC
CDR3 protein: CASRGLADYNEQFF

D gene: NA
J gene: TRBJ2-7
CDR3 length: 14
V gene: TRBV4-3
clone size: NA
CDR3 DNA: TGCGCCAGCAGCCAATCGGGTGAAGGCTACGAGCAGTACTTC
CDR3 protein: CASSQSGEGYEQYF

D gene: NA
J gene: TRBJ2-3
CDR3 length: 17
V gene: TRBV5-6
clone size: NA
CDR3 DNA: TGTGCCAGCAGCTTGAAAGGGGGGAGACAGTATTTGGATACGCAGTATTTT
CDR3 protein: CASSLKGGRQYLDTQYF

D gene: NA
J gene: TRBJ1-1
CDR3 length: 15
V gene: TRBV30
clone size: NA
CDR3 DNA: TGTGCCTGTCGGGACACGCGGTCGGGGAACACTGAAGCTTTCTTT
CDR3 protein: CACRDTRSGNTEAFF

D gene: TRBD1
J gene: TRBJ1-1
CDR3 length: 17
V gene: TRBV7-8
clone size: few
CDR3 DNA: TGTGCCAGCAGCACCGGACAGGGTCAAGGGGCTGGCGTTGAAGCTTTCTTT
CDR3 protein: CASSTGQGQGAGVEAFF

D gene: NA
J gene: TRBJ1-5
CDR3 length: 14
V gene: TRBV7-9
clone size: NA
CDR3 DNA: TGTGCCAGCAGCTTAGAGGCAGGTCCTCTGCCCCAGCATTTT
CDR3 protein: CASSLEAGPLPQHF

D gene: TRBD1
J gene: TRBJ2-3
CDR3 length: 15
V gene: TRBV2
clone size: once
CDR3 DNA: TGTGCCAGCAGGCGGGCGACAGGGAACACAGATACGCAGTATTTT
CDR3 protein: CASRRATGNTDTQYF

D gene: NA
J gene: TRBJ2-3
CDR3 length: 12
V gene: TRBV2
clone size: NA
CDR3 DNA: TGTGCCAGCAGCGAAGAACGGGATACGCAGTATTTT
CDR3 protein: CASSEERDTQYF

D gene: NA
J gene: TRBJ1-1
CDR3 length: 12
V gene: TRBV6-5
clone size: once
CDR3 DNA: TGTGCCAGCAGTTCCCAGAGCACTGAAGCTTTCTTT
CDR3 protein: CASSSQSTEAFF

D gene: TRBD2
J gene: TRBJ2-3
CDR3 length: 15
V gene: TRBV7-2
clone size: NA
CDR3 DNA: TGTGCCAGCAGCTTTGTAGCGGGAGACCCAGATACGCAGTATTTT
CDR3 protein: CASSFVAGDPDTQYF

D gene: NA
J gene: TRBJ2-1
CDR3 length: 11
V gene: TRBV20-1
clone size: few
CDR3 DNA: TGCAGTGCTAGTTTCTGGCAGGGGCAGTTCTTC
CDR3 protein: CSASFWQGQFF

D gene: NA
J gene: TRBJ1-1
CDR3 length: 14
V gene: TRBV14
clone size: NA
CDR3 DNA: TGTGCCAGCAGCCAAGACGGGCGGGTCAGATCGGCTTTCTTT
CDR3 protein: CASSQDGRVRSAFF

D gene: NA
J gene: TRBJ1-5
CDR3 length: 12
V gene: TRBV27
clone size: NA
CDR3 DNA: TGTGCCAGCAGCCACCCTGGTCAGCCCCAGCATTTT
CDR3 protein: CASSHPGQPQHF

D gene: TRBD2
J gene: TRBJ2-1
CDR3 length: 16
V gene: TRBV5-4
clone size: NA
CDR3 DNA: TGTGCCAGCAGCTCACAAGCGGGAGCACTCTACAATGAGCAGTTCTTC
CDR3 protein: CASSSQAGALYNEQFF

D gene: NA
J gene: TRBJ1-2
CDR3 length: 14
V gene: TRBV19
clone size: NA
CDR3 DNA: TGTGCCAGTATGCCGGATCCGACCTCCTATGGCTACACCTTC
CDR3 protein: CASMPDPTSYGYTF

D gene: NA
J gene: TRBJ2-6
CDR3 length: 14
V gene: TRBV18
clone size: NA
CDR3 DNA: TGTGCCAGCTTCCCAGACTCTGGGGCCAACGTCCTGACTTTC
CDR3 protein: CASFPDSGANVLTF

D gene: NA
J gene: TRBJ2-4
CDR3 length: 16
V gene: TRBV5-4
clone size: NA
CDR3 DNA: TGTGCCAGCAGCTTAGACGGCCTGGGAGCCAAAAACATTCAGTACTTC
CDR3 protein: CASSLDGLGAKNIQYF

D gene: NA
J gene: TRBJ2-7
CDR3 length: 19
V gene: TRBV28
clone size: NA
CDR3 DNA: TGTGCCAGCAGTTTAGTCCCCCCACGGGCACAGGTTAGCTCCTACGAGCAGTACTTC
CDR3 protein: CASSLVPPRAQVSSYEQYF

D gene: TRBD1
J gene: TRBJ2-7
CDR3 length: 15
V gene: TRBV2
clone size: NA
CDR3 DNA: TGTGCCAGCAGAGAAGGGACAGGGGGAATCTACGAGCAGTACTTC
CDR3 protein: CASREGTGGIYEQYF

D gene: NA
J gene: TRBJ1-2
CDR3 length: 13
V gene: TRBV30
clone size: NA
CDR3 DNA: TGTGCCTGGAGAGGGCATGCTTTCTATGGCTACACCTTC
CDR3 protein: CAWRGHAFYGYTF

D gene: NA
J gene: TRBJ2-3
CDR3 length: 14
V gene: TRBV5-6
clone size: NA
CDR3 DNA: TGTGCCAGCCAGGCGGTACCTAACACAGATACGCAGTATTTT
CDR3 protein: CASQAVPNTDTQYF

D gene: NA
J gene: TRBJ2-1
CDR3 length: 14
V gene: TRBV5-4
clone size: NA
CDR3 DNA: TGTGCCAGCACCCCCAGGAGCTCCTACAATGAGCAGTTCTTC
CDR3 protein: CASTPRSSYNEQFF

D gene: NA
J gene: TRBJ2-7
CDR3 length: 16
V gene: TRBV29-1
clone size: NA
CDR3 DNA: TGCAGCGTTGAAGACCCCACACGCTTTACAGGCTACGAGCAGTACTTC
CDR3 protein: CSVEDPTRFTGYEQYF

D gene: TRBD1
J gene: TRBJ2-5
CDR3 length: 14
V gene: TRBV4-2
clone size: NA
CDR3 DNA: TGTGCCAGCAGCCATCCGGGACAGGGGGCCCCGGCGAACTTC
CDR3 protein: CASSHPGQGAPANF

D gene: TRBD1
J gene: TRBJ1-5
CDR3 length: 14
V gene: TRBV25-1
clone size: once
CDR3 DNA: TGTGCCAGCAGTGACCCGACAGGGCTGCAGCCCCAGCATTTT
CDR3 protein: CASSDPTGLQPQHF

D gene: NA
J gene: TRBJ2-7
CDR3 length: 18
V gene: TRBV5-1
clone size: NA
CDR3 DNA: TGCGCCAGCAGCGCCCTCCGAGGGGGAGCGGGCTACTCCTACGAGCAGTACTTC
CDR3 protein: CASSALRGGAGYSYEQYF

D gene: NA
J gene: TRBJ2-2
CDR3 length: 14
V gene: TRBV14
clone size: once
CDR3 DNA: TGTGCCAGCAGCCGCCGTACCTCGGCCGGGGAGCTGTTTTTT
CDR3 protein: CASSRRTSAGELFF

D gene: TRBD2
J gene: TRBJ2-3
CDR3 length: 16
V gene: TRBV7-2
clone size: once
CDR3 DNA: TGTGCCAGCAGCTTAGTCGCGACTAGCGGCGGAGATACGCAGTATTTT
CDR3 protein: CASSLVATSGGDTQYF

D gene: NA
J gene: TRBJ2-2
CDR3 length: 15
V gene: TRBV11-2
clone size: NA
CDR3 DNA: TGTGCCAGCAGCTTAGTTGGGGGGCTCACCGGGGAGCTGTTTTTT
CDR3 protein: CASSLVGGLTGELFF

D gene: TRBD2
J gene: TRBJ2-5
CDR3 length: 17
V gene: TRBV5-4
clone size: many
CDR3 DNA: TGTGCCAGCAGCTTTTATACTAGCGGGGGAAGCCAAGAGACCCAGTACTTC
CDR3 protein: CASSFYTSGGSQETQYF

D gene: NA
J gene: TRBJ2-5
CDR3 length: 15
V gene: TRBV4-2
clone size: NA
CDR3 DNA: TGTGCCAGCAGCCTCTCGTGGGGCAGCCAAGAGACCCAGTACTTC
CDR3 protein: CASSLSWGSQETQYF

D gene: NA
J gene: TRBJ2-7
CDR3 length: 14
V gene: TRBV18
clone size: few
CDR3 DNA: TGTGCCAGCTCACGGGGCGCCCGAAACTACGAGCAGTACTTC
CDR3 protein: CASSRGARNYEQYF

D gene: NA
J gene: TRBJ2-7
CDR3 length: 18
V gene: TRBV5-5
clone size: NA
CDR3 DNA: TGTGCCAGCAGCCGTTCTTACTCCCAACAGGGATCAGGTGACGAGCAGTACTTC
CDR3 protein: CASSRSYSQQGSGDEQYF

D gene: TRBD1
J gene: TRBJ1-1
CDR3 length: 15
V gene: TRBV5-1
clone size: NA
CDR3 DNA: TGCGCCAGCAGCTATACAGGGGTTCTGGGCACTGAAGCTTTCTTT
CDR3 protein: CASSYTGVLGTEAFF

D gene: NA
J gene: TRBJ2-7
CDR3 length: 11
V gene: TRBV7-9
clone size: NA
CDR3 DNA: TGTGCCAGCAGCCCGAGTTCCGAGCAGTACTTC
CDR3 protein: CASSPSSEQYF

D gene: NA
J gene: TRBJ1-5
CDR3 length: 16
V gene: TRBV18
clone size: NA
CDR3 DNA: TGTGCCAGCTCACTCACAGCCAAAGGGGGGAATCAGCCCCAGCATTTT
CDR3 protein: CASSLTAKGGNQPQHF

D gene: NA
J gene: TRBJ2-7
CDR3 length: 15
V gene: TRBV7-2
clone size: NA
CDR3 DNA: TGTGCCAGCAGCTTATATCAACAGGGTCTAAGCGAGCAGTACTTC
CDR3 protein: CASSLYQQGLSEQYF

D gene: NA
J gene: TRBJ2-3
CDR3 length: 14
V gene: TRBV9
clone size: NA
CDR3 DNA: TGTGCCAGCAGCGTAGCACTAGCCACAGATACGCAGTATTTT
CDR3 protein: CASSVALATDTQYF

D gene: NA
J gene: TRBJ2-3
CDR3 length: 16
V gene: TRBV11-2
clone size: few
CDR3 DNA: TGTGCCAGCAGCGCGACAGGCCAGCTGTGGACAGATACGCAGTATTTT
CDR3 protein: CASSATGQLWTDTQYF

D gene: TRBD1
J gene: TRBJ2-7
CDR3 length: 15
V gene: TRBV7-4
clone size: NA
CDR3 DNA: TGTGCCAGCAGCTTAGCACAGGGGTTGTCCCACGAGCAGTACTTC
CDR3 protein: CASSLAQGLSHEQYF

D gene: TRBD2
J gene: TRBJ2-7
CDR3 length: 16
V gene: TRBV5-1
clone size: few
CDR3 DNA: TGCGCCAGCAGGAGGGAAGCGGGAGGGTCACACACGGGGCAGTACTTC
CDR3 protein: CASRREAGGSHTGQYF